The 3 T cell receptor beta chains listed next were all sequenced from one sample in a study of OX40 agonist ivuxolimab in advanced cancers. Clones were read by immunoSEQ multiplex PCR, and TCRdb kept only the in-frame ones, dropping some. The sample records 40,000 to 50,000 clones, roughly nine tenths being singletons. Sample: CD4+ or CD8+ T cells sorted from blood, taken in a trial of the OX40 agonist ivuxolimab. These receptors all stem from an adult with an advanced solid tumor such as melanoma, head and neck, liver or kidney cancer.

The chain links TRBV6-5 to TRBJ1-1, with D tentatively TRBD1 (6 bases). CDR3 length equals 14 residues. V was trimmed by 8 bases and J by 0 bases, leaving 13 bases between them. Per the germline V gene, CDR1 is MNHEY and CDR2 is SVGAGI. CDR3 region: CASARGGVNTEAFF. The CDR3 region has the DNA TGTGCCAGCGCCCGAGGGGGGGTGAACACTGAAGCTTTCTTT.

This clone was detected once. The genes are TRBV7-2 and TRBJ2-3; 11 bases agree with TRBD2. The germline V gene encodes CDR1 SGHTA and CDR2 FQGNSA. V lost 5 bases and J lost 3; bases outside the gene matches: 4. The length of the CDR3 is 15 residues. The CDR3 sequence: CASSPGTSGTDTQYF. DNA of the CDR3: TGTGCCAGCAGCCCCGGGACTAGCGGAACAGATACGCAGTATTTT.

The chain joins TRBV27 to TRBJ1-4, with D possibly TRBD1 on 6 matching bases. This CDR3 contains 11 residues. Per germline, CDR1 MNHEY and CDR2 SMNVEV (reference sequence). The V end was cut by 6 bases, the J end by 16 bases, with 15 bases between. CDR3 sequence (DNA): TGTGCCAGCAGGAGTCGCGGGACAACGTTTTTT. Translated: CASRSRGTTFF.